This TCR beta chain was sequenced in a study of blood T cell repertoires in COVID-19. Overall study: T cells, B-cell-depleted T cells, or PBMCs supplied cDNA or gDNA.

As originally analysed: The authors estimated nucleated cell counts from reference gene primer amplification. Libraries were prepared by immunoSEQ multiplex PCR; TCRdb keeps only in-frame clonotypes and omits some of them. V, J and clone size derive from that table, while D and trimming were established from the DNA sequence. The sample records around 58,000 clones, 70% to 90% being singletons. This clone was recorded many times. The CDR3 extends over 14 amino acids. The germline V gene encodes CDR1 SNHLY and CDR2 FYNNEI. The ends were cut back, 6 bases at V and 7 bases at J, with 15 bases in the middle.

The sample taken for sequencing was peripheral blood. The clonotype was recovered from a human donor in a cohort sampled during active COVID-19. This sequence joins TRBV2 and TRBJ1-4, with D unclear. CDR3 bases: TGTGCCAGCAGACCTCCAGGTTTGCGTGAAAAACTGTTTTTT. Its translation: CASRPPGLREKLFF.